The sequence of this T cell receptor (beta chain) was determined in a study of cytomegalovirus exposure and HLA in healthy donors. For the study at large: Earlier, 150 million to 200 million T cells were analyzed, and 117 million unique TCR beta sequences were found among them. Regarding the study as a whole: TCR beta chain V- and J-gene trimming was linked, in a later analysis, to a missense variant in DCLRE1C. Per a later analysis, 15,000 to 20,000 TCR beta sequences showed association with HLA alleles at 0.05 false discovery rate. The sole available immune exposure information was CMV serostatus.

On this clone itself: Its antigen is not known.

The PCR contained 60 Vbeta and 13 Jbeta primers. Sequenced by immunoSEQ multiplex PCR; TCRdb stores in-frame clones only, minus some. The table lists about 93,000 clones, over 60% of them singletons. Sequenced input: PBMCs. The sequence was obtained from a boy aged 5-17 years in good health and CMV-seropositive.

Written as DNA, the CDR3 is TGCAGCGTTGGTTTTGGGGCTAGCAATCAGCCCCAGCATTTT. It yields the protein CSVGFGASNQPQHF. The chain combines TRBV29-1 with TRBJ1-5, with D possibly matching TRBD1 (5 bases). This CDR3 contains 14 residues. In germline, CDR1 is SQVTM, CDR2 ANQGSEA. V was pared by 4 bases and J by 0 bases, with 10 bases between. Full variable domain (missing parts from reference TRBV29-1 and TRBJ1-5): SAVISQKPSRDICQRGTSLTIQCQVDSQVTMMFWYRQQPGQSLTLIATANQGSEATYESGFVIDKFPISRPNLTFSTLTVSNMSPEDSSIYLCSVGFGASNQPQHFGDGTRLSIL.